Listed here are 23 T cell receptor beta chains from one sample, sequenced in a study of blood T cell repertoires in COVID-19. Measured with immunoSEQ multiplex PCR; TCRdb has only the in-frame clones, and not every one. In the table there are tens of thousands of clones, about nine tenths of which are singletons. The sample was peripheral blood. These receptors were collected from a man aged 60-69 years with active or convalescent COVID-19.

As DNA, the CDR3 is TGTGCCCTAGTCCCCGGGGGGGCCGGTGATACGCAGTATTTT. Residues: CALVPGGAGDTQYF. The chain links TRBV2 to TRBJ2-3; 8 nucleotides line up with TRBD2. J was trimmed by 6 bases and V by 11 bases; bases with no gene match: 13. There are 14 residues in the CDR3. CDR1 is SNHLY and CDR2 is FYNNEI in the germline V gene.

The chain uses TRBV6-5 and TRBJ2-1, with TRBD2 matching over 11 bases. CDR1 is MNHEY and CDR2 is SVGAGI in the germline V gene. This CDR3 region has 16 residues. With V trimmed by 0 bases and J by 10 bases, 8 bases remained unmatched. The DNA of the CDR3 is TGTGCCAGCAGTTACTCGACTACTAGCGGGGGTTGGGAGCAGTTCTTC. Translating gives CASSYSTTSGGWEQFF.

V and J are TRBV5-1 and TRBJ2-3; TRBD1 is a possible D gene (5 bases). In germline, CDR1 is SGHRS, CDR2 YFSETQ. The CDR3 loop spans 16 amino acids. V lost 0 bases and J 2 bases, leaving 13 bases between the germline ends. CDR3 sequence (DNA): TGCGCCAGCAGCTTGGGGGTGGGGCCGGACACAGATACGCAGTATTTT. It specifies CASSLGVGPDTDTQYF.

This clone was detected only once. J is TRBJ1-2 and V is TRBV29-1, with 8 positions matching TRBD1. V shed 4 bases and J 5 bases; nucleotides not matched to a gene: 9. CDR1 and CDR2 (germline): SQVTM, ANQGSEA. This CDR3 is built from 14 residues. The chain's CDR3 is CSVGAGGAWYGYTF. The CDR3 DNA follows: TGCAGCGTTGGGGCAGGGGGCGCCTGGTATGGCTACACCTTC.

The chain couples TRBV5-4 to TRBJ2-5, with TRBD2 matching over 9 bases. This CDR3 is built from 14 residues. Germline CDR1 reads SGHNT; CDR2 reads YYREEE (reference sequence). Germline trimming cut 1 base from V and 3 bases from J; bases unmatched to any gene: 1. This chain's CDR3 is CASSLPSGEETQYF. CDR3 in DNA: TGTGCCAGCAGCTTGCCTAGCGGGGAAGAGACCCAGTACTTC.

The chain uses TRBV7-9 and TRBJ1-2; D is perhaps TRBD1 (6 bases). V was clipped by 5 bases and J by 2 bases, with 12 bases between them. This CDR3 is 14 amino acids long. CDR1 is SEHNR and CDR2 is FQNEAQ in the germline V gene (reference sequence). The CDR3 is CASSQTGTNYGYTF. As DNA, the CDR3 is TGTGCCAGCAGCCAAACCGGGACAAACTATGGCTACACCTTC.

This rearrangement joins TRBV9 to TRBJ1-2, with 8 bases fitting TRBD1. The germline V gene encodes CDR1 SGDLS and CDR2 YYNGEE. V trimming: 1 base; J trimming: 7 bases; junction bases outside the gene matches: 6. The CDR3 covers 14 residues. The CDR3 sequence: CASSVFQGASGYTF. The CDR3 DNA follows: TGTGCCAGCAGCGTATTCCAGGGGGCTAGTGGCTACACCTTC.

The rearrangement links TRBV2 to TRBJ1-5, with D perhaps TRBD1 (5 bases). V lost 8 bases to trimming and J lost 3 bases, with 26 bases between them. This CDR3 comprises 18 residues. Germline lookup yields CDR1 SNHLY and CDR2 FYNNEI. CDR3 sequence (DNA): TGTGCCAGCGCCCACTGGAGGGCAGGGAAAGTCCTCAATCAGCCCCAGCATTTT. Translating it yields CASAHWRAGKVLNQPQHF.

The chain is built from TRBV28 and TRBJ1-4; 8 bases align to TRBD1. Germline CDR1 reads MDHEN; CDR2 reads SYDVKM. This CDR3 has 16 residues. The J segment lost 2 bases and the V segment lost 6 bases, leaving 8 bases of the junction unmatched. Written as DNA, the CDR3 is TGTGCCAGCAGATCCCCGCGACAGGGGACTAATGAAAAACTGTTTTTT. As protein: CASRSPRQGTNEKLFF.

V and J are TRBV6-6 and TRBJ2-7; D is undetermined. The V end lost 2 bases, the J end lost 3 bases, and 14 bases lay between the germline ends. The CDR3 runs to 15 residues. Germline CDR1 is MNHNY and CDR2 is SVGAGI (reference sequence). CDR3 residues: CASSYLYPRSYEQYF. CDR3 nucleotides: TGTGCCAGCAGTTACCTATACCCCCGGAGCTACGAGCAGTACTTC.

The chain carries TRBV7-6 and TRBJ2-1; TRBD2 aligns across 12 bases. Germline loops: CDR1 SGHVS, CDR2 FNYEAQ. V lost 6 bases and J lost 3; bases outside the gene matches: 6. CDR3 length: 16 amino acids. The CDR3, as DNA: TGTGCCAGCAGTGCTAGCGGGGGGGCACTCTACAATGAGCAGTTCTTC. This gives the protein CASSASGGALYNEQFF.

The chain links TRBV7-7 to TRBJ2-2; perhaps TRBD2 as D (7 bases). V was clipped by 8 bases and J by 7 bases, with 20 bases between them. CDR1 and CDR2 (germline): SSHAT, FNYEAQ (reference sequence). The CDR3 is 15 residues long. The CDR3 is CASSPEGGAFGELFF. Here the CDR3 DNA reads TGTGCCAGCTCCCCGGAAGGGGGGGCCTTCGGGGAGCTGTTTTTT.

The gene calls are TRBV12-3 or TRBV12-4 and TRBJ2-3, with 7 bases aligning to TRBD1. J was trimmed by 4 bases and V by 6 bases; bases with no gene match: 4. This CDR3 is built from 13 residues. DNA for the CDR3: TGTGCCAGCAGCTCCACAGGGGCAGATACGCAGTATTTT. Translated: CASSSTGADTQYF.

The rearrangement joins TRBV5-1 to TRBJ1-5, with TRBD1 identical over 7 bases. Germline V gene sequence: CDR1 SGHRS, CDR2 YFSETQ. This CDR3 is built from 13 residues. The V and J ends lost 4 bases and 9 bases, in that order; junction bases with no gene match: 7. This CDR3 is CASSEDRSGPQHF. The CDR3 DNA is TGCGCCAGCAGCGAGGACAGGTCTGGGCCCCAGCATTTT.

The CDR3 DNA is TGTGCCAGTACCCTGGGAGGGTCGGCTTCACCCCTCCACTTT. Protein: CASTLGGSASPLHF. The rearrangement links TRBV19 to TRBJ1-6; D not certain. CDR3 length equals 14 residues. Trimming stripped 7 bases from V and 9 bases from J, with 16 bases between. CDR1 is LNHDA and CDR2 is SQIVND in the germline V gene (reference sequence).

This sequence joins TRBV5-8 and TRBJ1-5, with TRBD1 as a possible D gene (5 bases). V lost 3 bases and J lost 1, with 14 bases in between. This CDR3 is 16 amino acids long. The germline V gene encodes CDR1 SGHTS and CDR2 YDEGEE. In DNA, the CDR3 is TGTGCCAGCAGCTCCACGGTGGGGGGGAGCAATCAGCCCCAGCATTTT. This encodes CASSSTVGGSNQPQHF. Looking up the rest from reference TRBV5-8 and TRBJ1-5 gives the full variable domain: EAGVTQSPTHLIKTRGQQATLRCSPISGHTSVYWYQQALGLGLQFLLWYDEGEERNRGNFPPRFSGRQFPNYSSELNVNALELEDSALYLCASSSTVGGSNQPQHFGDGTRLSIL.

Comment on this clone: The sample holds other DNA sequences that translate to the same CDR3. The J gene is TRBJ2-6, the V gene TRBV4-1, with 9 bases identical to TRBD1. CDR1 and CDR2 (germline): MGHRA, YSYEKL. The CDR3 consists of 16 residues. Losses at the gene ends were 4 bases for V and 3 bases for J; bases not matched to a gene: 4. CDR3 in amino acids: CASSRNRGRGANVLTF. For the CDR3, the DNA is TGCGCCAGCAGCCGCAACAGGGGGCGTGGGGCCAACGTCCTGACTTTC.

The chain has TRBV3-1 (or the pseudogene TRBV3-2) and TRBJ1-2; 10 bases match TRBD1. CDR1 is LGHDT and CDR2 is YNNKEL in the germline V gene (reference sequence). The CDR3 is 14 amino acids. J lost 12 bases, V lost 2 bases, and 9 bases had no gene match. The CDR3 loop is CASSQMKGTGVDTF. In DNA, the CDR3 is TGTGCCAGCAGCCAAATGAAAGGGACAGGGGTAGACACCTTC.

CDR3 nucleotide sequence: TGCGCCAGCAGCTCCGGGACAGAACTGACTGAAGCTTTCTTT. Its protein is CASSSGTELTEAFF. The chain links TRBV5-1 to TRBJ1-1; 7 bases match TRBD1. The ends lost 3 bases at V and 5 bases at J; junction bases unmatched: 7. The CDR3 extends over 14 amino acids. Germline-derived CDR1 and CDR2 are SGHRS and YFSETQ.

The chain recombines TRBV4-1 with TRBJ1-1; D unclear. The V gene lost 2 bases and the J gene lost 2 bases, with 9 bases spanning the gap. CDR1 and CDR2 from the germline V gene are MGHRA and YSYEKL. The CDR3 is 14 amino acids. The CDR3 spells CASSQPGLNTEAFF. Here the CDR3 DNA reads TGCGCCAGCAGCCAACCTGGACTAAACACTGAAGCTTTCTTT.

The chain links TRBV7-2 to TRBJ1-2, with D maybe TRBD1 (5 bases). The germline V gene encodes CDR1 SGHTA and CDR2 FQGNSA. The CDR3 contains 13 residues. V shed 7 bases and J shed 4 bases, with 13 bases lying between them. CDR3: CASTLQGGYGYTF. DNA for the CDR3: TGTGCCAGCACCCTCCAGGGAGGCTATGGCTACACCTTC.

The rearrangement uses TRBV7-2 and TRBJ1-1; weak D call: TRBD1 (6 bases). The germline V gene has CDR1 SGHTA and CDR2 FQGNSA. This CDR3 is built from 18 residues. Trimming took off 0 bases at V and 0 bases at J, with 17 bases between the two ends. CDR3 in DNA: TGTGCCAGCAGCTTAGCCCCATTAGGGGGGGTTATGAACACTGAAGCTTTCTTT. Its protein is CASSLAPLGGVMNTEAFF.

A few counts support this clone. This sequence joins TRBV12-3 or TRBV12-4 and TRBJ2-7; 7 bases line up with TRBD1. The CDR3 has 12 residues. With 4 bases clipped from V and 3 bases from J, the junction kept 0 bases outside the gene matches. The CDR3 bases are TGTGCCAGCAGTTGGACAGGCTACGAGCAGTACTTC. Protein product: CASSWTGYEQYF.